The 21 T cell receptor beta chains below come from one sample, sequenced in a study of shared clonotypes between healthy human individuals. TCRdb's table, derived via immunoSEQ multiplex PCR, lists solely in-frame clones and lacks some. The sample holds about 480,000 clones, about four fifths seen once. Sequencing used PBMCs. Receptor source: a woman between 40 and 55 years old in good health. Some clones in this sample may be carry-over from other donors' samples.

The V gene is TRBV4-1, the J gene TRBJ1-1; possibly TRBD1 for D (5 bases). CDR3 size: 15 residues. V lost 3 bases and J 7 bases, leaving 18 bases between the germline ends. Looked up from germline, CDR1 is MGHRA and CDR2 is YSYEKL. CDR3 region: CASSHPIRGVGEAFF. The CDR3 bases are TGCGCCAGCAGCCACCCTATTAGAGGGGTCGGTGAAGCTTTCTTT.

This rearrangement joins TRBV2 to TRBJ2-1; D is ambiguous. The CDR3 runs 11 residues. Germline lookup yields CDR1 SNHLY and CDR2 FYNNEI. Trimming pared 7 bases from V and 4 bases from J, leaving 5 bases between. CDR3 nucleotides: TGTGCCAGCACCGCTTACAATGAGCAGTTCTTC. Translation: CASTAYNEQFF.

This CDR3 reads CASSLAVDRGGDTQYF. The DNA for the CDR3 is TGCGCCAGCAGCTTGGCAGTGGACAGGGGAGGAGATACGCAGTATTTT. The V call is TRBV5-1, the J call TRBJ2-3; 9 bases are shared with TRBD1. Germline values: CDR1 SGHRS, CDR2 YFSETQ. The CDR3 loop spans 16 amino acids. Trimming removed 0 bases from V and 5 bases from J; junction bases left unmatched: 7.

The chain employs TRBV18 and TRBJ2-5; 13 positions match TRBD2. The CDR3 length is 16 residues. Germline CDR1 KGHSH, CDR2 LQKENI. V lost 4 bases and J lost 4; bases outside the gene matches: 6. The CDR3, as DNA: TGTGCCAGCTCACGCGGGACTAGCGGGACTGGAGAGACCCAGTACTTC. Protein sequence: CASSRGTSGTGETQYF. The whole variable domain, remainder taken from reference TRBV18 and TRBJ2-5, is NAGVMQNPRHLVRRRGQEARLRCSPMKGHSHVYWYRQLPEEGLKFMVYLQKENIIDESGMPKERFSAEFPKEGPSILRIQQVVRGDSAAYFCASSRGTSGTGETQYFGPGTRLLVL.

The gene calls are TRBV28 and TRBJ2-7, with 9 bases that match TRBD2. CDR1 is MDHEN and CDR2 is SYDVKM in the germline V gene. The V gene end was trimmed by 7 bases and the J gene end by 3 bases; junction bases not matched to a gene: 4. The CDR3 contains 13 residues. The CDR3, as DNA: TGTGCCAGCAAAGCGGGAGGACTCTACGAGCAGTACTTC. Translated: CASKAGGLYEQYF.

The V and J genes are TRBV5-6 and TRBJ2-2, with TRBD2 matching 11 bases. J was trimmed by 1 base and V by 3 bases; bases with no gene match: 2. The CDR3 is made up of 16 amino acids. The germline gives CDR1 SGHDT, CDR2 YYEEEE. CDR3 bases: TGTGCCAGCAGCTGGCTAGCGGGAGGGAACACCGGGGAGCTGTTTTTT. Protein product: CASSWLAGGNTGELFF.

The chain couples TRBV5-6 to TRBJ2-1; 9 bases match TRBD2. CDR3 size: 17 residues. Unmatched junction bases numbered 9, after V lost 1 base and J lost 4 bases. Germline V lookup: CDR1 SGHDT, CDR2 YYEEEE. This CDR3 reads CASSLSSGTSFYNEQFF. In nucleotides, the CDR3 is TGTGCCAGCAGCTTGTCTAGCGGGACCTCATTTTACAATGAGCAGTTCTTC.

This chain joins TRBV5-1 and TRBJ1-3; 9 bases agree with TRBD1. The CDR3 length is 16 residues. After removal of 4 bases from V and 4 bases from J, the junction contained 9 bases not matched to a gene. The germline V gene encodes CDR1 SGHRS and CDR2 YFSETQ. The CDR3 region has the DNA TGCGCCAGCAGCGCTGCCGGGACAGGGTTAGGAAACACCATATATTTT. Translated: CASSAAGTGLGNTIYF.

The CDR3, as DNA: TGCGCCAGCAGTTATACAGGGGATTTAAATCAGCCCCAGCATTTT. It specifies CASSYTGDLNQPQHF. The V gene is TRBV5-1, the J gene TRBJ1-5; TRBD1 matches at 7 bases. The CDR3 is 15 residues long. Trimming at V came to 5 bases and at J to 4 bases, leaving 9 bases not matched to a gene. Germline values: CDR1 SGHRS, CDR2 YFSETQ. Full variable domain (remainder filled in from reference TRBV5-1 and TRBJ1-5): KAGVTQTPRYLIKTRGQQVTLSCSPISGHRSVSWYQQTPGQGLQFLFEYFSETQRNKGNFPGRFSGRQFSNSRSEMNVSTLELGDSALYLCASSYTGDLNQPQHFGDGTRLSIL.

The chain joins TRBV28 to TRBJ1-5; unclear D gene. V was pared by 10 bases and J by 0 bases, with 7 bases between. The CDR3 has 12 residues. In germline, CDR1 is MDHEN, CDR2 SYDVKM. The CDR3 nucleotides read TGTGCCACTGGGCATAGCAATCAGCCCCAGCATTTT. Protein sequence: CATGHSNQPQHF.

The V call is TRBV5-4, the J call TRBJ2-1; D might be TRBD2 (5 bases). This CDR3 has 13 amino acids. CDR1 is SGHNT and CDR2 is YYREEE in the germline V gene (reference sequence). V was trimmed by 5 bases and J by 8 bases, leaving 14 bases between them. CDR3 amino acids: CASSRASSHEQFF. CDR3 DNA: TGTGCCAGCAGTCGGGCTAGCAGTCATGAGCAGTTCTTC.

This rearrangement joins TRBV2 to TRBJ1-2, with 9 bases identical to TRBD1. The CDR3 extends over 15 amino acids. V was clipped by 1 base and J by 2 bases; unmatched bases: 2. The germline CDR1 and CDR2 sequences are SNHLY and FYNNEI. CDR3 in amino acids: CASSEGDRANYGYTF. DNA of the CDR3: TGTGCCAGCAGTGAAGGGGACAGGGCCAACTATGGCTACACCTTC.

The gene calls are TRBV6-6 and TRBJ2-1, with 8 bases matching TRBD1. There are 16 residues in the CDR3. Trimming at V came to 4 bases and at J to 5 bases, leaving 10 bases not matched to a gene. Germline lookup yields CDR1 MNHNY and CDR2 SVGAGI (reference sequence). The CDR3 coding sequence is TGTGCCAGCAGTTCCCACTCAGGGGGCCTAAACAATGAGCAGTTCTTC. Protein product: CASSSHSGGLNNEQFF.

This chain uses TRBV7-3 with TRBJ2-5, with D unclear. Germline V gene sequence: CDR1 SGHTA, CDR2 FQGTGA. Trimming shortened V by 5 bases and J by 2 bases, and 15 bases separated the two germline ends. The CDR3 extends over 15 amino acids. Here the CDR3 DNA reads TGTGCCAGCAGCCCCTTGGATCAAGGGCAAGAGACCCAGTACTTC. Protein product: CASSPLDQGQETQYF.

This clone has a handful of counts. This chain joins TRBV9 and TRBJ2-1; D is perhaps TRBD2 (6 bases). The CDR3 extends over 16 amino acids. Per the germline V gene, CDR1 is SGDLS and CDR2 is YYNGEE. Trimming pared 6 bases from V and 2 bases from J, leaving 18 bases between. DNA of the CDR3: TGTGCCAGCACCCCTGGAGGGACGGTGACCTACAATGAGCAGTTCTTC. Protein product: CASTPGGTVTYNEQFF.

The rearrangement joins TRBV29-1 to TRBJ1-2; TRBD1 matches 8 bases. The ends lost 6 bases at V and 1 base at J; junction bases unmatched: 1. The CDR3 loop spans 12 amino acids. The V gene's germline CDR1 is SQVTM and CDR2 ANQGSEA. The CDR3 DNA sequence: TGCAGCGTACAGGGGGTTAACTATGGCTACACCTTC. Encoded protein: CSVQGVNYGYTF.

The gene calls are TRBV27 and TRBJ1-2; D call uncertain. The CDR3 covers 16 residues. CDR1 MNHEY and CDR2 SMNVEV come from the germline V gene (reference sequence). V was clipped by 5 bases and J by 3 bases, with 19 bases between them. The CDR3 bases are TGTGCCAGCAGTCAGACTCCAGAGGGAGCACACTATGGCTACACCTTC. This gives the protein CASSQTPEGAHYGYTF.

This chain joins TRBV5-1 and TRBJ2-5; D not certain. Germline V CDR1 and CDR2: SGHRS, YFSETQ. The CDR3 is made up of 12 amino acids. V was clipped by 3 bases and J by 5 bases, with 8 bases between them. CDR3: CASSSTFETQYF. The CDR3 DNA sequence: TGCGCCAGCAGCTCTACGTTCGAGACCCAGTACTTC.

The chain is built from TRBV4-1 and TRBJ2-5, with no clear D. V lost 2 bases, J lost 5 bases, and 9 bases lay in between. This CDR3 is 13 amino acids long. CDR1 and CDR2 (germline): MGHRA, YSYEKL. The DNA for the CDR3 is TGCGCCAGCAGCCAAACCCGCAGGGAGACCCAGTACTTC. Protein product: CASSQTRRETQYF.

The chain has TRBV21-1 and TRBJ1-2; the table's D gene call, TRBD1, was not cross checked with the DNA. TRBV21-1 is a recognized pseudogene. The CDR3 spans 15 residues. DNA of the CDR3: TGTGCCAGCAGCAAAGCGGAGACAGGGGGCCGTGGCTACACCTTC. It is translated as CASSKAETGGRGYTF.

The rearrangement links TRBV5-1 to TRBJ1-3; TRBD1 matches at 7 bases. This CDR3 spans 14 amino acids. V lost 3 bases, J lost 4 bases, and 4 bases stayed unmatched. Per the germline V gene, CDR1 is SGHRS and CDR2 is YFSETQ. In nucleotides, the CDR3 is TGCGCCAGCAGCTACGGGACAGAGGGAAACACCATATATTTT. As protein: CASSYGTEGNTIYF.